This T cell receptor (beta chain) was captured by sequencing in a study of regulatory T cells in long-lasting Graves disease. Study-level results: Having only a small sample size may have limited accuracy. TRBV28 was favored in persistent disease, as were TRBJ1-2 and TRBJ2-5.

The CDR3 has 17 amino acids. V was clipped by 6 bases and J by 0 bases, with 20 bases between them. Germline V gives CDR1 MDHEN, CDR2 SYDVKM. This clonotype is a singleton in its sample. The antigen is undetermined. The time point: persistent/refractory GD, antithyroid drugs over 5 years with positive TRAb. PBMC-extracted RNA yielded the TCR library. For TCR beta, libraries came from iRepertoire HTBI primers and Arm-PCR of CDR3 regions. TCRdb redid the calling of the multiplex PCR reads with MiXCR, one entry per CDR3 protein. The sample lists roughly 360,000 distinct CDR3 sequences; less than 30% were seen once.

The clonotype originates from a woman aged 40 to 50 with Graves disease. The sample was peripheral blood mononuclear cells (PBMCs), taken when the disease was refractory, from a patient treated with antithyroid drugs. This sequence joins TRBV28 and TRBJ2-5, with D possibly matching TRBD1 (5 bases). The CDR3 nucleotides are TGTGCCAGCAGCTCCCCTGCAGGACAAACGTACCAAGAGACCCAGTACTTC. Encoded protein: CASSSPAGQTYQETQYF.